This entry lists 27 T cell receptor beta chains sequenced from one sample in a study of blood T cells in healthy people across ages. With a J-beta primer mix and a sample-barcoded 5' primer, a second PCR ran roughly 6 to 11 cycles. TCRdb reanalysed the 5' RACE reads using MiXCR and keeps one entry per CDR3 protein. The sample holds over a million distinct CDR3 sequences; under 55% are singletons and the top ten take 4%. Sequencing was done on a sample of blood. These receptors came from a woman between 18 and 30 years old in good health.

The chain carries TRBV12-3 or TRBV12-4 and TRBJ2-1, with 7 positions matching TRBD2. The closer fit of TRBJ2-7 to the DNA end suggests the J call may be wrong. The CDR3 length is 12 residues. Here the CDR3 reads CASWTSWNEQYF. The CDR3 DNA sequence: TGTGCCAGCTGGACTAGTTGGAATGAGCAGTACTTC.

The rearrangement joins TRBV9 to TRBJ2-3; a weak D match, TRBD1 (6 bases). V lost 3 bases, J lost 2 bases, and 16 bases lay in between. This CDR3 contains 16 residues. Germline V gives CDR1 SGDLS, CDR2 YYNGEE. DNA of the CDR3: TGTGCCAGCAGCGGGACAGTTCAATATGCCACAGATACGCAGTATTTT. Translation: CASSGTVQYATDTQYF.

DNA of the CDR3: TGCAGTGCTAGAGATCGGGAAGGGGATGAAAAACTGTTTTTT. As protein: CSARDREGDEKLFF. The chain recombines TRBV20-1 with TRBJ1-4; D might be TRBD1 (5 bases). The CDR3 is 14 amino acids. Trimming removed 0 bases from V and 6 bases from J, with 11 bases in between. Germline V gene sequence: CDR1 DFQATT, CDR2 SNEGSKA (reference sequence).

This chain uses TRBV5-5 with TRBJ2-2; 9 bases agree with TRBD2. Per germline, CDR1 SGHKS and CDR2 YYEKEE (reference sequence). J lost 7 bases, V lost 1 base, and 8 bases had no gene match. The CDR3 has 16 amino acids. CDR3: CASSLLVLAGIGELFF. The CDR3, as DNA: TGTGCCAGCAGCTTGTTAGTCCTAGCGGGGATCGGGGAGCTGTTTTTT.

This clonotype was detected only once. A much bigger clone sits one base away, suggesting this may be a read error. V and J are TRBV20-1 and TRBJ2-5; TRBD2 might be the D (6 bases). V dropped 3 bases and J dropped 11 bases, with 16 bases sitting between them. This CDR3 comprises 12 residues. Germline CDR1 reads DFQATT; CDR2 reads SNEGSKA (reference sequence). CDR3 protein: CSASRGYNEQYF. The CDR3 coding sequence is TGCAGTGCTAGCCGGGGGTATAATGAGCAGTACTTC.

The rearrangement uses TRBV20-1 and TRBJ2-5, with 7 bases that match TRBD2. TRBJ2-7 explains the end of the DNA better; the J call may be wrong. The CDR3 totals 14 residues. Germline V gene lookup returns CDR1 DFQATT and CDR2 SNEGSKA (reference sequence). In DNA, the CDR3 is TGCAGTGCTAGAACCCCTAGCGGAACCTACGAGCAGTACTTC. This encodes CSARTPSGTYEQYF.

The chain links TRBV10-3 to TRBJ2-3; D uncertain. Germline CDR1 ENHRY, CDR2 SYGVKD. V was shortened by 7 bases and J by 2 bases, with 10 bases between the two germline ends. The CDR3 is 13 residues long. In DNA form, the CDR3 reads TGTGCCATCAAGGGTCCGAACACAGATACGCAGTATTTT. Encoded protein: CAIKGPNTDTQYF.

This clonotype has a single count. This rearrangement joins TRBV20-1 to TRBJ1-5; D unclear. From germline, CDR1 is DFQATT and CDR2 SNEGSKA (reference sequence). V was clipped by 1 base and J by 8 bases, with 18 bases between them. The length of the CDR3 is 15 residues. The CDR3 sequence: CSARAPVRAGKPQHF. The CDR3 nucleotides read TGCAGTGCTAGAGCGCCGGTTCGTGCAGGTAAGCCCCAGCATTTT.

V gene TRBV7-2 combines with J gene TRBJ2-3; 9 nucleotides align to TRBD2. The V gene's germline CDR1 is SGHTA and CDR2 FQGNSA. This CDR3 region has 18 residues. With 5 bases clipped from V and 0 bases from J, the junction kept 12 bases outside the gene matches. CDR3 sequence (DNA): TGTGCCAGCAGCCCTAGGTGGGCGGGGGGGACTAGCACAGATACGCAGTATTTT. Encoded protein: CASSPRWAGGTSTDTQYF.

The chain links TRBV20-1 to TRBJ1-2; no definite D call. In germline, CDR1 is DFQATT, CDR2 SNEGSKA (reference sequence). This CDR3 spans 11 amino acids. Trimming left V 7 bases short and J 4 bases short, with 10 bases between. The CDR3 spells CSGKTGYGYTF. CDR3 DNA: TGCAGTGGAAAGACGGGCTATGGCTACACCTTC.

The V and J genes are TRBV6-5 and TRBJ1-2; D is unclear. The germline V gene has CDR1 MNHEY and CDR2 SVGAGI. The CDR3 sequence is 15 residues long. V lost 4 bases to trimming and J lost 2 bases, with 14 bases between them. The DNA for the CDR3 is TGTGCCAGCAGTTCACGCCGAACAAGCAACTATGGCTACACCTTC. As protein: CASSSRRTSNYGYTF.

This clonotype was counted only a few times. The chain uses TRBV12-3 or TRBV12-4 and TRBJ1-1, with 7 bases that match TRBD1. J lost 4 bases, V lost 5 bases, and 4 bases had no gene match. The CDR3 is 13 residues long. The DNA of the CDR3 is TGTGCCAGCAGTCGACAGGGCCCCACTGAAGCTTTCTTT. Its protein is CASSRQGPTEAFF.

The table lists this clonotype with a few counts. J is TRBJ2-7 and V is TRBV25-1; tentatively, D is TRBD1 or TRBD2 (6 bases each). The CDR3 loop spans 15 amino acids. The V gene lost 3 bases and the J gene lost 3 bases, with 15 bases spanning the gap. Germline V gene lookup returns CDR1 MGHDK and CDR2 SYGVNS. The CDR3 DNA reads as TGTGCCAGCAGTGATTGGGGGGCGGATCTCTACGAGCAGTACTTC. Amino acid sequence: CASSDWGADLYEQYF.

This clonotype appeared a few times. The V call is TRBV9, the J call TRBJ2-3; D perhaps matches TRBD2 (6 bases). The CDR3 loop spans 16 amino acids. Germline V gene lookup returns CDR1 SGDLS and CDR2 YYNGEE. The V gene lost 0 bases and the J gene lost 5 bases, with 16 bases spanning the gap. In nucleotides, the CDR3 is TGTGCCAGCAGCGTAGGTAGAGTACCGGGAGTAGATACGCAGTATTTT. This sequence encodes CASSVGRVPGVDTQYF.

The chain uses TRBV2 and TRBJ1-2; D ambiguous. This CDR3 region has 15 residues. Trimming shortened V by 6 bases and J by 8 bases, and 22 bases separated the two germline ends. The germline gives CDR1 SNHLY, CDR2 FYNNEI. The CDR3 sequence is CASRPGRMINLGYTF. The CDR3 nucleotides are TGTGCCAGCAGGCCCGGCAGGATGATCAATCTCGGCTACACCTTC. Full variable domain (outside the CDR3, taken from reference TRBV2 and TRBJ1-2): EPEVTQTPSHQVTQMGQEVILRCVPISNHLYFYWYRQILGQKVEFLVSFYNNEISEKSEIFDDQFSVERPDGSNFTLKIRSTKLEDSAMYFCASRPGRMINLGYTFGSGTRLTVV.

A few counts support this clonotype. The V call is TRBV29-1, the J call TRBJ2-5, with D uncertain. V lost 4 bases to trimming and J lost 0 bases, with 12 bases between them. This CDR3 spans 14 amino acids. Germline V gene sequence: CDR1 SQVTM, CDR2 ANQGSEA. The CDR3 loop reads CSVGTEMYQETQYF. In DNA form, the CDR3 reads TGCAGCGTTGGGACCGAGATGTACCAAGAGACCCAGTACTTC.

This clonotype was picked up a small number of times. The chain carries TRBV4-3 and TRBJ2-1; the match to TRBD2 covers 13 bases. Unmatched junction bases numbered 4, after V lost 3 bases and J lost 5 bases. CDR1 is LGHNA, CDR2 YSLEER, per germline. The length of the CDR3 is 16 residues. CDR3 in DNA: TGCGCCAGCAGCCAGGAGACTAGCGGGGGGCACAATGAGCAGTTCTTC. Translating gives CASSQETSGGHNEQFF.

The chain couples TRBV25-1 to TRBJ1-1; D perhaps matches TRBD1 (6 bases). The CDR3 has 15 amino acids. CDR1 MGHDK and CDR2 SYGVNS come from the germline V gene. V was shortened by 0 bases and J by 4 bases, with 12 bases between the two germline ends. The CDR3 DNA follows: TGTGCCAGCAGTGAATATCGGGGGCATGGCACTGAAGCTTTCTTT. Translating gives CASSEYRGHGTEAFF.

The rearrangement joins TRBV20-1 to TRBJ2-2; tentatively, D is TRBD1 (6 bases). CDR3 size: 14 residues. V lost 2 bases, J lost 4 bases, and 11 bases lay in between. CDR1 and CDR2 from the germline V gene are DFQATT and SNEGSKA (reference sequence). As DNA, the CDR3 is TGCAGTGCTAGAAAACAGGGACCCACCGGGGAGCTGTTTTTT. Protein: CSARKQGPTGELFF.

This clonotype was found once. The CDR3 region is CASSLSSLAGFYEQYF. As DNA, the CDR3 is TGTGCCAGCAGTTTATCGTCCCTCGCAGGATTCTACGAGCAGTACTTC. J is TRBJ2-1 and V is TRBV27; unclear D gene. The J call is in doubt because the DNA end fits TRBJ2-7 better. The germline V gene encodes CDR1 MNHEY and CDR2 SMNVEV (reference sequence). The CDR3 length is 16 residues.

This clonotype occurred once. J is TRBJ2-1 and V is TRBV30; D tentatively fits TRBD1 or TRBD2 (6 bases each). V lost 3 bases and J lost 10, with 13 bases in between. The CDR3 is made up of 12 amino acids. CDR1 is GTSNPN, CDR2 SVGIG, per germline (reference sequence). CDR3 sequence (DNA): TGTGCCTGGAGGAGCCTCGGGGGCGAGCAGTTCTTC. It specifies CAWRSLGGEQFF.

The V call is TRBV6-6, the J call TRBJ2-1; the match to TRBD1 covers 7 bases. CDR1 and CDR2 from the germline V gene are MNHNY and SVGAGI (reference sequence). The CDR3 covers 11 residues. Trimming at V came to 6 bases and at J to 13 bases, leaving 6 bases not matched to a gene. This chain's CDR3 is CASSSYRGQFF. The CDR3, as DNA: TGTGCCAGCAGCTCCTACAGGGGCCAGTTCTTC.

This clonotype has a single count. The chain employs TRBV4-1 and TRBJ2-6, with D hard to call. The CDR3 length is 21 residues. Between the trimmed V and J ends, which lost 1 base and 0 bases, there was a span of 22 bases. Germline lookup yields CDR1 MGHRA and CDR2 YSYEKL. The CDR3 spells CASSQGGARSRLSSGANVLTF. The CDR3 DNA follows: TGCGCCAGCAGCCAAGGAGGAGCCAGAAGCCGACTTAGCTCTGGGGCCAACGTCCTGACTTTC.

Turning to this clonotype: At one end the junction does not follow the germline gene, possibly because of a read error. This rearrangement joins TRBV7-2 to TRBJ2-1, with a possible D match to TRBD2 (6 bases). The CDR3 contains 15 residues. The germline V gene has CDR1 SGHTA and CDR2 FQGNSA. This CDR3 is CASSPGTVSHNEQFF. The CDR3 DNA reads TGTGCCAGCAGCCCCGGGACTGTCTCCCACAATGAGCAGTTCTTC.

The CDR3 region is CSVVAQVNTEAFF. The CDR3 nucleotides read TGCAGCGTTGTGGCGCAGGTGAACACTGAAGCTTTCTTT. The gene calls are TRBV29-1 and TRBJ1-1; no clear D gene. The CDR3 is 13 residues long. The V gene lost 4 bases and the J gene lost 0 bases, with 9 bases spanning the gap. The germline V gene encodes CDR1 SQVTM and CDR2 ANQGSEA.

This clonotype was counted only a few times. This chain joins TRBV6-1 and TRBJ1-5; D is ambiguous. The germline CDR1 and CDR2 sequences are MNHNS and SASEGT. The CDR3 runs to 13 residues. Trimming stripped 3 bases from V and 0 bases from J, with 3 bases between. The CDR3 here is CASSDYSNQPQHF. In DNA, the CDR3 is TGTGCCAGCAGTGATTATAGCAATCAGCCCCAGCATTTT.

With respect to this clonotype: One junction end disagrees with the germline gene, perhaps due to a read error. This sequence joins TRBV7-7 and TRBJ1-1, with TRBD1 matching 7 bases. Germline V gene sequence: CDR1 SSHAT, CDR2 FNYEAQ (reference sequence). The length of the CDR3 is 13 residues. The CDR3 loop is CASSPIGQAEAFF. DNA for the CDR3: TGTGCTAGCAGCCCAATCGGACAGGCTGAAGCTTTCTTT.